This T cell receptor (beta chain) was documented in a study of OX40 agonist ivuxolimab in advanced cancers. About the research overall: Patients received the agonistic anti-OX40 (CD134) antibody ivuxolimab.

Study-wide results and limits: Averaging showed that CD8+ T cells had more expanded clones than CD4+ did.

This table comes from immunoSEQ multiplex PCR, and its TCRdb copy is limited to in-frame clones, with some not included. The data contain about 83,000 clones, around 84% of them singletons. Autoimmune disease history or systemic immunosuppression meant exclusion. Regarding this clone: What it recognizes is unknown.

This CDR3 spans 14 amino acids. Germline V gene lookup returns CDR1 MNHEY and CDR2 SVGAGI. V was shortened by 5 bases and J by 3 bases, with 13 bases between the two germline ends. V gene TRBV6-5 combines with J gene TRBJ1-1; D gene uncertain. The TCR sequence derives from an adult with an advanced solid tumor such as melanoma, head and neck, liver or kidney cancer. The input for sequencing was CD4+ or CD8+ T cells sorted from blood, taken in a trial of the OX40 agonist ivuxolimab. Here the CDR3 DNA reads TGTGCCAGCAGTCTCTCGGGTCTGGACACTGAAGCTTTCTTT. Protein product: CASSLSGLDTEAFF.